This T cell receptor beta chain was obtained from a study of blood T cell repertoires in COVID-19. Here immunoSEQ multiplex PCR was the method, and the copy in TCRdb shows in-frame clones only, minus some. The repertoire has 140,000 to 150,000 clones, 80% to 90% of them found once; the top ten carry approximately 3%. Per germline, CDR1 SGHTA and CDR2 FQGNSA. The trim removed 5 bases at V and 12 bases at J, leaving 3 bases unmatched. The CDR3 has 11 residues. This clone was observed once. Sequencing used peripheral blood. This chain joins TRBV7-2 and TRBJ2-1, with 8 positions matching TRBD2. The receptor was derived from an older woman with active COVID-19. As DNA, the CDR3 is TGTGCCAGCAGCCCGACTAGCGCGCAGTTCTTC. It specifies CASSPTSAQFF.